These 11 T cell receptor beta chains came from one sample sequenced in a study of metastatic and nonmetastatic thyroid tumors. No treatment of any kind had been given to any patient before thyroid surgery. With MiXCR, TCRdb called clones anew from the PCR reads. The data show over 25,000 clones, about a sixth seen once. Material: blood. The receptor source for this set is a female donor with papillary thyroid cancer or a benign thyroid nodule (not recorded which). Some clones in this sample may be carry-over from other donors' samples.

Concerning this clone: One end of the junction fails to match germline, which may point to a read error. The rearrangement links TRBV5-1 to TRBJ1-6; 7 positions agree with TRBD1. This CDR3 region has 16 residues. The germline gives CDR1 SGHRS, CDR2 YFSETQ. The CDR3 protein is CSSSQGRISYNSPLHF. The CDR3 coding sequence is TGCTCCAGCTCACAGGGGCGGATCTCCTATAATTCACCCCTCCACTTT. The complete variable domain, with remaining parts taken from reference TRBV5-1 and TRBJ1-6, reads KAGVTQTPRYLIKTRGQQVTLSCSPISGHRSVSWYQQTPGQGLQFLFEYFSETQRNKGNFPGRFSGRQFSNSRSEMNVSTLELGDSALYLCSSSQGRISYNSPLHFGNGTRLTVT.

Details on this clone: An end of the junction does not agree with germline; a read error may underlie this. The genes are TRBV12-3 or TRBV12-4 and TRBJ1-5; D uncertain. The CDR3 runs to 14 residues. The CDR3, as DNA: TGTGCCAGCATTTTAGGGTCTGTTTTCCAGCCCCAGCATTTT. This gives the protein CASILGSVFQPQHF.

Concerning this clone: A junction end diverges from the germline sequence, so it may reflect a read error. V gene TRBV7-2 combines with J gene TRBJ2-1, with 8 bases that match TRBD2. The length of the CDR3 is 15 residues. Germline loops: CDR1 SGHTA, CDR2 FQGNSA. The DNA of the CDR3 is TGTGCCAGCAGCTTGAGCGCGGGAGGAAGGGGTGAGCATTTCTTC. Encoded protein: CASSLSAGGRGEHFF. The whole variable domain, filled in from reference TRBV7-2 and TRBJ2-1, reads GAGVSQSPSNKVTEKGKDVELRCDPISGHTALYWYRQSLGQGLEFLIYFQGNSAPDKSGLPSDRFSAERTGGSVSTLTIQRTQQEDSAVYLCASSLSAGGRGEHFFGPGTRLTVL.

This clone was detected ten times or more. One base away lies a much larger clone, so this may be a sequencing read error. The same CDR3 arises from other DNA sequences in this sample as well. This sequence joins TRBV28 and TRBJ1-2; TRBD1 might be the D (6 bases). Germline CDR1 MDHEN, CDR2 SYDVKM. There are 14 residues in the CDR3. Trimming stripped 6 bases from V and 5 bases from J, with 16 bases between. The CDR3 spells CASSRSDRNYGYTF. CDR3 in DNA: TGTGCCAGCAGCCGCTCGGACAGAAATTATGGCTACACCTTC.

This clone was seen many times. Here the CDR3 reads CASSEYRPVTDTQYF. CDR3 nucleotides: TGTGCCAGCAGTGAATATCGCCCAGTCACAGATACGCAGTATTTT. This chain connects TRBV25-1 to TRBJ2-3; D gene unclear. Germline V gives CDR1 MGHDK, CDR2 SYGVNS. The CDR3 totals 15 residues. Trimming cost V 0 bases and J 2 bases, with 9 bases left between them.

The sample holds many counts of this clone. The V call is TRBV19, the J call TRBJ1-2; a possible D gene is TRBD1 (5 bases). The CDR3 covers 15 residues. The ends were cut back, 5 bases at V and 0 bases at J, with 13 bases in the middle. CDR1 is LNHDA, CDR2 SQIVND, per germline (reference sequence). The CDR3 spells CASSGRDGANYGYTF. The CDR3 DNA follows: TGTGCCAGTAGTGGCCGGGACGGAGCTAACTATGGCTACACCTTC. Complete variable domain (other parts from reference TRBV19 and TRBJ1-2): DGGITQSPKYLFRKEGQNVTLSCEQNLNHDAMYWYRQDPGQGLRLIYYSQIVNDFQKGDIAEGYSVSREKKESFPLTVTSAQKNPTAFYLCASSGRDGANYGYTFGSGTRLTVV.

This clone has just one count. CDR3: CASSLTPGLNTGELFF. CDR3 sequence (DNA): TGTGCCAGCAGCTTGACTCCAGGGTTGAACACCGGGGAGCTGTTTTTT. The V and J genes are TRBV5-5 and TRBJ2-2, with D perhaps matching TRBD1 (5 bases). The CDR3 is made up of 16 amino acids. Trimming removed 1 base at V and 1 base at J, with 11 bases between. Looked up from germline, CDR1 is SGHKS and CDR2 is YYEKEE (reference sequence).

This clone was observed at least ten times. The J gene is TRBJ2-7, the V gene TRBV5-5; D gene ambiguous. The CDR3 runs to 15 residues. Trimming took off 1 base at V and 4 bases at J, with 15 bases between the two ends. Germline CDR1 is SGHKS and CDR2 is YYEKEE (reference sequence). CDR3 in DNA: TGTGCCAGCAGCTTGTATGGAGCCCCTGGATACGAGCAGTACTTC. Translated, it gives CASSLYGAPGYEQYF.

This chain joins TRBV20-1 and TRBJ1-2; D gene uncertain. The germline V and J ends were trimmed by 1 base and 4 bases, with 16 bases remaining between them. The CDR3 is 15 amino acids. Germline CDR1 and CDR2: DFQATT and SNEGSKA (reference sequence). CDR3 nucleotides: TGCAGTGCTAGAGGCCGCGGAGTTGGTATCTATGGCTACACCTTC. Protein sequence: CSARGRGVGIYGYTF.

The chain is built from TRBV28 and TRBJ2-1; D is unresolved. Trimming stripped 2 bases from V and 6 bases from J, with 17 bases between. CDR1 and CDR2 (germline): MDHEN, SYDVKM. CDR3 length: 16 residues. CDR3 protein: CASSLTIRGDANEQFF. The CDR3 bases are TGTGCCAGCAGTTTAACCATTCGCGGAGACGCCAATGAGCAGTTCTTC. The whole variable domain, filled in from reference TRBV28 and TRBJ2-1, reads DVKVTQSSRYLVKRTGEKVFLECVQDMDHENMFWYRQDPGLGLRLIYFSYDVKMKEKGDIPEGYSVSREKKERFSLILESASTNQTSMYLCASSLTIRGDANEQFFGPGTRLTVL.

This clone has a count of ten or more. This chain connects TRBV11-3 to TRBJ2-7, with 12 positions matching TRBD2. CDR1 and CDR2 from the germline V gene are SGHNT and YENEEA. This CDR3 is built from 18 residues. Trimming at V came to 1 base and at J to 4 bases, leaving 11 bases not matched to a gene. CDR3 amino acids: CASSLGTSGISTPYEQYF. The CDR3 DNA reads as TGTGCCAGCAGCTTAGGGACTAGCGGGATATCCACTCCTTACGAGCAGTACTTC.